This T cell receptor (beta chain) was profiled in a study of CD8+CD57+ T cells in acquired aplastic anemia. Previously, flow cytometry had revealed CD8+CD57+ cell expansion in the patients chosen for sequencing. V dropped 1 base and J dropped 7 bases, with 10 bases sitting between them. Looked up from germline, CDR1 is DFQATT and CDR2 is SNEGSKA (reference sequence). The CDR3 loop spans 12 amino acids. TCR beta VDJ and CDR3 profiling used genomic DNA as template. In TCRdb, the reads were re-called with MiXCR into one record per CDR3 protein. The sample has hundreds of thousands of distinct CDR3 sequences; around half are singletons.

This chain uses TRBV20-1 with TRBJ1-2; D is possibly TRBD1 (6 bases). The material sequenced was sorted CD4+, CD8+, or CD8+CD57+ T cells (not recorded which) from PBMCs. The receptor was isolated from a human donor with aplastic anemia. CDR3 in DNA: TGCAGTGCTAGAGTGGGGGGCCTTGGCTACACCTTC. Its protein is CSARVGGLGYTF.